This T cell receptor beta chain was sequenced in a study of early T cells in non-severe SARS-CoV-2 infection. Study at large: Sequenced bulk RNA came from whole blood that was unsorted, and chains were unpaired.

This CDR3 has 15 amino acids. Germline CDR1 reads LGHNA; CDR2 reads YNFKEQ. Trimming cost V 4 bases and J 3 bases; bases outside gene matches: 7. Individual cDNA molecules received unique molecular identifiers. TCRdb called the 5' RACE reads again in MiXCR, with one record for every CDR3 protein. The table records about 49,000 distinct CDR3 sequences, about 6.3% of them present only once. In its sample, this clonotype was seen many times. The antigen remains undetermined. General study points: VDJdb matching favored anti-spike CD8 responses, missing private and CD4 specificities.

The sequence came from an adult who was a healthcare worker with PCR-confirmed SARS-CoV-2 infection or an uninfected control (not recorded which). The sequencing here drew on whole blood, taken at baseline. The J gene is TRBJ2-5, the V gene TRBV4-2; 8 bases line up with TRBD1. The chain's CDR3 is CASSLQGGQEETQYF. In DNA, the CDR3 is TGTGCCAGCAGCCTCCAAGGGGGACAGGAAGAGACCCAGTACTTC.